A single sample gave rise to the 21 T cell receptor beta chains below, sequenced in a study of spatial heterogeneity in lung cancer. Time point: sample taken at primary tumor resection. TCRdb recomputed calls from the 5' RACE reads with MiXCR, one row per CDR3 protein. The sample carries 35,000 to 45,000 distinct CDR3 sequences, about 7.7% recorded once. The input for sequencing was PBMCs, taken at surgery. The receptors originated from a female donor with early-stage non-small cell lung cancer.

At least ten counts were recorded for this clonotype. The rearrangement uses TRBV3-1 and TRBJ1-2; 7 nucleotides match TRBD1. The CDR3 has 15 amino acids. Germline V CDR1 and CDR2: LGHDT, YNNKEL (reference sequence). Losses at the gene ends were 2 bases for V and 4 bases for J; bases not matched to a gene: 7. The CDR3, as DNA: TGTGCCAGCAGCCAAACTACAGACAGGGTCTATGGCTACACCTTC. Translating gives CASSQTTDRVYGYTF. Filled out from reference TRBV3-1 and TRBJ1-2, the complete variable domain reads DTAVSQTPKYLVTQMGNDKSIKCEQNLGHDTMYWYKQDSKKFLKIMFSYNNKELIINETVPNRFSPKSPDKAHLNLHINSLELGDSAVYFCASSQTTDRVYGYTFGSGTRLTVV.

There are many counts of this clonotype. This chain links TRBV11-2 with TRBJ1-1, with D perhaps TRBD1 (5 bases). V shed 3 bases and J shed 4 bases, with 12 bases lying between them. Germline CDR1 and CDR2: SGHAT and FQNNGV. The CDR3 is made up of 14 amino acids. For the CDR3, the DNA is TGTGCCAGCAGCTTGCATGGGGGGGGCACTGAAGCTTTCTTT. Encoded protein: CASSLHGGGTEAFF. Complete variable domain (other parts from reference TRBV11-2 and TRBJ1-1): EAGVAQSPRYKIIEKRQSVAFWCNPISGHATLYWYQQILGQGPKLLIQFQNNGVVDDSQLPKDRFSAERLKGVDSTLKIQPAKLEDSAVYLCASSLHGGGTEAFFGQGTRLTVV.

This clonotype was recorded many times. The J gene is TRBJ2-3, the V gene TRBV20-1; possible D gene TRBD1, 6 bases. V gave up 3 bases and J gave up 0 bases, with 16 bases separating them. The CDR3 is 16 amino acids. CDR1 DFQATT and CDR2 SNEGSKA come from the germline V gene (reference sequence). CDR3 sequence (DNA): TGCAGTGCTAGCGACCAACAGGGATTTAGCACAGATACGCAGTATTTT. It translates to CSASDQQGFSTDTQYF.

Only a few counts were recorded for this clonotype. The rearrangement uses TRBV2 and TRBJ1-5, with a weak D call TRBD1 (6 bases). Germline CDR1 SNHLY, CDR2 FYNNEI. The ends were cut back, 3 bases at V and 6 bases at J, with 9 bases in the middle. The CDR3 is made up of 13 amino acids. CDR3 sequence reads: CASSEGAVQPQHF. The CDR3, as DNA: TGTGCCAGCAGTGAGGGGGCAGTTCAGCCCCAGCATTTT.

Written as DNA, the CDR3 is TGTGCCAGCAGAGTCCTTAGGGGGCATTCTGTGAACACTGAAGCTTTCTTT. It translates to CASRVLRGHSVNTEAFF. The chain employs TRBV21-1 and TRBJ1-1; TRBD1, as called in the table, went unchecked against the DNA. TRBV21-1 constitutes a pseudogene. The CDR3 loop spans 17 amino acids.

In this sample, this clonotype turned up many times. The chain recombines TRBV7-2 with TRBJ1-2, with TRBD1 matching 7 bases. Germline CDR1 and CDR2: SGHTA and FQGNSA. Trimming took 0 bases from V and 3 from J; bases not matched to a gene: 4. This CDR3 is 15 amino acids long. The CDR3 DNA reads TGTGCCAGCAGCTTAGCAGGGACAGCCGACTATGGCTACACCTTC. Translated: CASSLAGTADYGYTF.

This clonotype was seen more than once but under ten times. V and J are TRBV30 and TRBJ1-1; no firm D call. CDR1 and CDR2 (germline): GTSNPN, SVGIG (reference sequence). Trimming stripped 2 bases from V and 0 bases from J, with 7 bases between. There are 13 residues in the CDR3. The CDR3 region has the DNA TGTGCCTGGAGTTCTGAGATGAACACTGAAGCTTTCTTT. This gives the protein CAWSSEMNTEAFF. Full variable domain (missing parts from reference TRBV30 and TRBJ1-1): SQTIHQWPATLVQPVGSPLSLECTVEGTSNPNLYWYRQAAGRGLQLLFYSVGIGQISSEVPQNLSASRPQDRQFILSSKKLLLSDSGFYLCAWSSEMNTEAFFGQGTRLTVV.

Many counts were recorded for this clonotype. V gene TRBV20-1 combines with J gene TRBJ1-2, with D possibly matching TRBD1 (6 bases). The CDR3 consists of 12 residues. Trimming left V 2 bases short and J 4 bases short, with 8 bases between. From germline, CDR1 is DFQATT and CDR2 SNEGSKA (reference sequence). CDR3 region: CSARSRGYGYTF. CDR3 DNA: TGCAGTGCTAGAAGCAGGGGCTATGGCTACACCTTC.

This clonotype came up many times. This chain connects TRBV18 to TRBJ2-3, with D hard to call. The germline gives CDR1 KGHSH, CDR2 LQKENI. V shed 5 bases and J shed 4 bases, with 10 bases lying between them. CDR3 length: 13 amino acids. The DNA for the CDR3 is TGTGCCAGCTCATTCCAGGTTGCAGATACGCAGTATTTT. It yields the protein CASSFQVADTQYF.

This clonotype has only a few counts. The chain joins TRBV30 to TRBJ2-1; D is ambiguous. V was cut by 2 bases and J by 2 bases, with 4 bases left in between. In germline, CDR1 is GTSNPN, CDR2 SVGIG (reference sequence). The CDR3 is 12 amino acids. Here the CDR3 reads CAWSSAYNEQFF. The DNA for the CDR3 is TGTGCCTGGAGTTCTGCCTACAATGAGCAGTTCTTC. Variable domain in full (rest from reference TRBV30 and TRBJ2-1): SQTIHQWPATLVQPVGSPLSLECTVEGTSNPNLYWYRQAAGRGLQLLFYSVGIGQISSEVPQNLSASRPQDRQFILSSKKLLLSDSGFYLCAWSSAYNEQFFGPGTRLTVL.

This clonotype has ten or more counts. The chain couples TRBV6-6 to TRBJ2-1; 8 nucleotides align to TRBD1. Trimming removed 5 bases from V and 2 bases from J; junction bases left unmatched: 5. The CDR3 has 15 residues. From germline, CDR1 is MNHNY and CDR2 SVGAGI (reference sequence). The CDR3: CASSPGQGAYNEQFF. Written as DNA, the CDR3 is TGTGCCAGCAGTCCCGGACAGGGTGCCTACAATGAGCAGTTCTTC.

With regard to this clonotype: One base away lies a much larger clone, so this may be a sequencing read error. This chain joins TRBV29-1 and TRBJ2-3, with D perhaps being TRBD1 or TRBD2 (6 bases each). Germline-derived CDR1 and CDR2 are SQVTM and ANQGSEA. The CDR3 totals 13 residues. In DNA, the CDR3 is TGCAGCGTGACGGGGGCCAGCACAGATACGCTGTATTTT. It encodes CSVTGASTDTLYF.

A few counts support this clonotype. The chain combines TRBV5-8 with TRBJ1-4; no clear D. The germline CDR1 and CDR2 sequences are SGHTS and YDEGEE. The V end was cut by 4 bases, the J end by 1 base, with 8 bases between. There are 14 residues in the CDR3. CDR3 amino acids: CASSPGGTNEKLFF. The CDR3 DNA reads TGTGCCAGCAGCCCAGGAGGAACTAATGAAAAACTGTTTTTT. Filled out from reference TRBV5-8 and TRBJ1-4, the complete variable domain reads EAGVTQSPTHLIKTRGQQATLRCSPISGHTSVYWYQQALGLGLQFLLWYDEGEERNRGNFPPRFSGRQFPNYSSELNVNALELEDSALYLCASSPGGTNEKLFFGSGTQLSVL.

The chain is built from TRBV4-3 and TRBJ2-7, with TRBD1 matching over 7 bases. The germline CDR1 and CDR2 sequences are LGHNA and YSLEER. V lost 0 bases, J lost 3 bases, and 8 bases stayed unmatched. The CDR3 has 16 amino acids. CDR3 region: CASSQDPRQGFYEQYF. In DNA form, the CDR3 reads TGCGCCAGCAGCCAAGATCCGCGACAGGGATTCTACGAGCAGTACTTC.

This clonotype was observed a handful of times. V usage is TRBV19 and J usage is TRBJ2-7; 15 bases are shared with TRBD2. Per the germline V gene, CDR1 is LNHDA and CDR2 is SQIVND (reference sequence). Losses at the gene ends were 6 bases for V and 0 bases for J; bases not matched to a gene: 12. The CDR3 runs 19 residues. The CDR3 spells CASSPPPGLAGGLSYEQYF. The CDR3 coding sequence is TGTGCCAGTAGCCCCCCGCCGGGACTAGCGGGGGGCCTCTCCTACGAGCAGTACTTC. Together with reference TRBV19 and TRBJ2-7, the CDR3 gives the full variable domain: DGGITQSPKYLFRKEGQNVTLSCEQNLNHDAMYWYRQDPGQGLRLIYYSQIVNDFQKGDIAEGYSVSREKKESFPLTVTSAQKNPTAFYLCASSPPPGLAGGLSYEQYFGPGTRLTVT.

This clonotype was seen a handful of times. V usage is TRBV30 and J usage is TRBJ2-7; 11 positions agree with TRBD2. Germline V gene sequence: CDR1 GTSNPN, CDR2 SVGIG (reference sequence). The junction had 8 bases not matched to a gene; V was cut back by 3 bases and J by 4 bases. CDR3 length: 15 residues. For the CDR3, the DNA is TGTGCCTGGAGCCCTAGACTAGCGGGAAAGTACGAGCAGTACTTC. This encodes CAWSPRLAGKYEQYF. The full variable domain, with the rest looked up from reference TRBV30 and TRBJ2-7, is SQTIHQWPATLVQPVGSPLSLECTVEGTSNPNLYWYRQAAGRGLQLLFYSVGIGQISSEVPQNLSASRPQDRQFILSSKKLLLSDSGFYLCAWSPRLAGKYEQYFGPGTRLTVT.

This clonotype was observed many times. The chain links TRBV24-1 to TRBJ2-5; maybe TRBD1 (6 bases). V was shortened by 4 bases and J by 3 bases, with 11 bases between the two germline ends. CDR3 length: 14 amino acids. The germline V gene has CDR1 KGHDR and CDR2 SFDVKD. The CDR3 DNA reads as TGTGCCACCAGTGAGGGGGACATGAAAGAGACCCAGTACTTC. This sequence encodes CATSEGDMKETQYF.

This clonotype was seen at least ten times. J is TRBJ2-3 and V is TRBV2, with 12 positions matching TRBD2. Germline trimming cut 4 bases from V and 1 base from J; bases unmatched to any gene: 3. There are 16 residues in the CDR3. Per the germline V gene, CDR1 is SNHLY and CDR2 is FYNNEI. The CDR3 loop reads CASSGRLAGGTDTQYF. The DNA for the CDR3 is TGTGCCAGCAGTGGAAGACTAGCGGGAGGCACAGATACGCAGTATTTT.

This clonotype appeared many times. This chain connects TRBV3-1 to TRBJ1-4; D unresolved. Looked up from germline, CDR1 is LGHDT and CDR2 is YNNKEL (reference sequence). Deletions cut 3 bases from V and 0 bases from J, with 11 bases between. The CDR3 length is 16 residues. The CDR3 spells CASSHLVLATNEKLFF. The CDR3 nucleotides read TGTGCCAGCAGCCACCTGGTCCTTGCAACTAATGAAAAACTGTTTTTT.

This clonotype was detected ten times or more. At one end, the junction sequence differs from germline, possibly due to a read error. This sequence joins TRBV5-4 and TRBJ2-7, with D perhaps given as TRBD1 or TRBD2 (5 bases each). The CDR3 sequence is 12 residues long. In germline, CDR1 is SGHNT, CDR2 YYREEE (reference sequence). The CDR3 region is CASSRDASPWFF. Here the CDR3 DNA reads TGTGCCAGCAGCCGGGACGCGTCCCCCTGGTTCTTC.

V is TRBV20-1 and J is TRBJ2-2; the match to TRBD2 covers 7 bases. After removal of 0 bases from V and 4 bases from J, the junction contained 11 bases not matched to a gene. The CDR3 runs 17 residues. CDR1 is DFQATT and CDR2 is SNEGSKA in the germline V gene (reference sequence). CDR3 loop: CSARDYRGRGSTGELFF. The CDR3 bases are TGCAGTGCTAGAGATTACCGCGGGAGAGGGAGCACCGGGGAGCTGTTTTTT.